This T cell receptor beta chain is from a study of regulatory T cells in long-lasting Graves disease. On the study more broadly: The term persistent Graves' disease signified upward of 5 years on antithyroid drugs with positive TSH receptor antibodies.

Findings and limits, study-wide: Persistent disease samples used TRBV28, TRBJ1-2 and TRBJ2-5 preferentially. Persistent Graves' patients showed a TCR diversity that was lower than that of newly diagnosed ones.

This clonotype was detected ten times or more. The antigen is not known. Time point defined: persistent/refractory GD, antithyroid drugs over 5 years with positive TRAb. PBMC-extracted RNA yielded the TCR library. This CDR3 spans 13 amino acids. The germline V and J ends were trimmed by 5 bases and 1 base, with 8 bases remaining between them. In germline, CDR1 is SGHTA, CDR2 FQGTGA. Libraries of TCR beta came from iRepertoire HTBI primers plus Arm-PCR of CDR3 regions. MiXCR was run by TCRdb on the multiplex PCR reads, yielding one entry per CDR3 protein. Seen here are approximately 500,000 distinct CDR3 sequences, about a fifth observed once, and the top ten hold about 6.6%.

Material: peripheral blood mononuclear cells (PBMCs), obtained when the disease was refractory, from a patient treated with antithyroid drugs. V and J are TRBV7-3 and TRBJ1-1; D is unresolved. The clonotype comes from a female donor with Graves disease. CDR3 nucleotide sequence: TGTGCCAGCAGCACCCACAGGAACACTGAAGCTTTCTTT. It specifies CASSTHRNTEAFF.